The rows below give T cell receptor beta chains drawn from one sample of a study of blood T cell repertoires in COVID-19. The data were produced by immunoSEQ multiplex PCR, yet TCRdb's version contains in-frame clones alone and is incomplete. In the table there are roughly 130,000 clones, approximately 87% of which are singletons. Sample: peripheral blood. The receptors here all came from a woman aged 60-75 years with acute or convalescent COVID-19. Both conserved end residues are part of each CDR3. The order of the fields is CDR3 DNA, CDR3 protein, J gene, D gene, CDR3 length, V gene, clone size. D genes are given only for firm matches. The size field is filled for only some rows; it gives once, few, many or a size class.

DNA: TGTGCCAGCTCACCGGGCGTTTCCCCCTACGAGCAGTACTTC
CDR3: CASSPGVSPYEQYF
J: TRBJ2-7
D: .
length: 14
V: TRBV18
size: .

DNA: TGTGCCACCAGCCCGAAACGAGGGACTAACTATGGCTACACCTTC
CDR3: CATSPKRGTNYGYTF
J: TRBJ1-2
D: .
length: 15
V: TRBV15
size: .

DNA: TGTGCCAGTAGTATAACGGGGGAGGGTCAGCCCCAGCATTTT
CDR3: CASSITGEGQPQHF
J: TRBJ1-5
D: .
length: 14
V: TRBV19
size: once

DNA: TGTGCCAGCAGTTTAGGGACAGGCGAAAAACTGTTTTTT
CDR3: CASSLGTGEKLFF
J: TRBJ1-4
D: TRBD1
length: 13
V: TRBV28
size: .

DNA: TGTGCCAGCTCCTATTGGGGCGTAGGGAAGAATGAGCAGTTCTTC
CDR3: CASSYWGVGKNEQFF
J: TRBJ2-1
D: .
length: 15
V: TRBV7-6
size: .

DNA: TGTGCCAGCGGGGGGGAGCAGTTCTTC
CDR3: CASGGEQFF
J: TRBJ2-1
D: TRBD2
length: 9
V: TRBV19
size: .

DNA: TGTGCCAGCAGTTACGGGGGCGGGAGGGACACGCAGTATTTT
CDR3: CASSYGGGRDTQYF
J: TRBJ2-3
D: TRBD2
length: 14
V: TRBV6-5
size: .

DNA: TGTGCCAGCAGCTTGAAGCGAGGGGGTTGGGAGACCCAGTACTTC
CDR3: CASSLKRGGWETQYF
J: TRBJ2-5
D: .
length: 15
V: TRBV5-6
size: .

DNA: TGTGCCAGCAGTTTTTGGGCTAGCGGGAATTACAATGAGCAGTTCTTC
CDR3: CASSFWASGNYNEQFF
J: TRBJ2-1
D: TRBD2
length: 16
V: TRBV28
size: .

DNA: TGTGCCAGCAGTACTCCGACTAGCGGGACCTCAGGGGGGGAGCTGTTTTTT
CDR3: CASSTPTSGTSGGELFF
J: TRBJ2-2
D: TRBD2
length: 17
V: TRBV28
size: .

DNA: TGTGCCAGCAGCAAAGCGCTTGGCCCAACCGGGACTAGCATCTACAATGAGCAGTTCTTC
CDR3: CASSKALGPTGTSIYNEQFF
J: TRBJ2-1
D: .
length: 20
V: TRBV21-1
size: .

DNA: TGCGCCAGCAGTGAGTCGGGGGGGTTCACAGATACGCAGTATTTT
CDR3: CASSESGGFTDTQYF
J: TRBJ2-3
D: TRBD2
length: 15
V: TRBV10-1
size: .

DNA: TGCGCCAGCAGCCGAACACAGGGGTCCGAAAACATTCAGTACTTC
CDR3: CASSRTQGSENIQYF
J: TRBJ2-4
D: TRBD1
length: 15
V: TRBV4-1
size: .

DNA: TGTGCCAGCAGGCGGGATAGGGGAAACACCATATATTTT
CDR3: CASRRDRGNTIYF
J: TRBJ1-3
D: .
length: 13
V: TRBV6-5
size: .

DNA: TGTGCCAGCAGTGACGACAGCCTGTATGGCTACACCTTC
CDR3: CASSDDSLYGYTF
J: TRBJ1-2
D: .
length: 13
V: TRBV2
size: .

DNA: TGTGCCAGCAGCTCTCGTAGGGGGAATGAGCAGTTCTTC
CDR3: CASSSRRGNEQFF
J: TRBJ2-1
D: .
length: 13
V: TRBV9
size: .

DNA: TGCGCCAGCAGCCACACTCATGCTGAAGCTTTCTTT
CDR3: CASSHTHAEAFF
J: TRBJ1-1
D: .
length: 12
V: TRBV4-1
size: .

DNA: TGTGCCAGCAGCTTGGCGACGAAAGCGGGAGGCCCCTACGAGCAGTACTTC
CDR3: CASSLATKAGGPYEQYF
J: TRBJ2-7
D: TRBD2
length: 17
V: TRBV5-4
size: .

DNA: TGTGCCAGCAGCCAAGTTCGGTATGGTGAACTGTTTTTT
CDR3: CASSQVRYGELFF
J: TRBJ1-4
D: .
length: 13
V: TRBV14
size: .

DNA: TGTGCCAGTAGTGGTATCTCTAGCGGGGCTTACAATGAGCAGTTCTTC
CDR3: CASSGISSGAYNEQFF
J: TRBJ2-1
D: TRBD2
length: 16
V: TRBV19
size: .

DNA: TGTGCCAGTAGTATCCGGGAGGGGGGGGATACGCAGTATTTT
CDR3: CASSIREGGDTQYF
J: TRBJ2-3
D: TRBD2
length: 14
V: TRBV19
size: once

DNA: TGTGCCAGCTCACCAAGGCAGGGGGCGCGCAATGAGCAGTTCTTC
CDR3: CASSPRQGARNEQFF
J: TRBJ2-1
D: TRBD1
length: 15
V: TRBV18
size: .

DNA: TGTGCCAGCAGCTTGTTCAGGGTAGATCAGCCCCAGCATTTT
CDR3: CASSLFRVDQPQHF
J: TRBJ1-5
D: .
length: 14
V: TRBV5-6
size: .

DNA: TGCGCCAGCAGCTTGGCAGGCCAGACGAACACCGGGGAGCTGTTTTTT
CDR3: CASSLAGQTNTGELFF
J: TRBJ2-2
D: .
length: 16
V: TRBV5-1
size: .

DNA: TGTGCCAGTAGGGACAGGAAGAACACTGAAGCTTTCTTT
CDR3: CASRDRKNTEAFF
J: TRBJ1-1
D: TRBD1
length: 13
V: TRBV19
size: once

DNA: TGTGCCAGCAGCGTAGAGCCAGGGTATCAGCCCCAGCATTTT
CDR3: CASSVEPGYQPQHF
J: TRBJ1-5
D: .
length: 14
V: TRBV9
size: .

DNA: TGTGCCAGCGGGTCAGGGGGTGGCTACGAGCAGTACTTC
CDR3: CASGSGGGYEQYF
J: TRBJ2-7
D: TRBD1
length: 13
V: TRBV28
size: .

DNA: TGTGCCAGCAGCGTAGAGGGCAGGGCGAATGAAAAACTGTTTTTT
CDR3: CASSVEGRANEKLFF
J: TRBJ1-4
D: .
length: 15
V: TRBV9
size: .

DNA: TGTGCCAGCAGTTACTCGTTGGGACTAGCAGAAGAGACCCAGTACTTC
CDR3: CASSYSLGLAEETQYF
J: TRBJ2-5
D: TRBD2
length: 16
V: TRBV6-5
size: .

DNA: TGTGCCAGCAGCTTGGCCCAGGACAGGGTATCCCAAGAGACCCAGTACTTC
CDR3: CASSLAQDRVSQETQYF
J: TRBJ2-5
D: TRBD1
length: 17
V: TRBV2
size: .

DNA: TGTGCCAGCAGTTTATTAGGTGGGATTGGACGGGGCTACGAGCAGTACTTC
CDR3: CASSLLGGIGRGYEQYF
J: TRBJ2-7
D: .
length: 17
V: TRBV27
size: once

DNA: TGTGCCAGCAGCTTAGCCAGCTATGGCTACACCTTC
CDR3: CASSLASYGYTF
J: TRBJ1-2
D: .
length: 12
V: TRBV7-8
size: .

DNA: TGTGCCAGCAGTTACCGTGCGGGCGGCTATGGCTACACCTTC
CDR3: CASSYRAGGYGYTF
J: TRBJ1-2
D: .
length: 14
V: TRBV6-5
size: once

DNA: TGCGCCAGCAGCTTGCTGACTAGCGGGAGCTACGAGCAGTACTTC
CDR3: CASSLLTSGSYEQYF
J: TRBJ2-7
D: TRBD2
length: 15
V: TRBV5-1
size: once

DNA: TGTGCCATCAAGGGAGACAGGGGGACTGAAGCTTTCTTT
CDR3: CAIKGDRGTEAFF
J: TRBJ1-1
D: TRBD1
length: 13
V: TRBV10-3
size: .

DNA: TGTGCCAGCAGCCCTACAGGGGCGAAGGGGTATGGCTACACCTTC
CDR3: CASSPTGAKGYGYTF
J: TRBJ1-2
D: TRBD1
length: 15
V: TRBV7-3
size: few

DNA: TGCAGCGTTTTGGGCGGGAGCCCCCTTCGGGGTGAGCAGTTCTTC
CDR3: CSVLGGSPLRGEQFF
J: TRBJ2-1
D: TRBD2
length: 15
V: TRBV29-1
size: .

DNA: TGTGCCAGTAGTGGGACAAGGATCGAGCAGTTCTTC
CDR3: CASSGTRIEQFF
J: TRBJ2-1
D: .
length: 12
V: TRBV19
size: once

DNA: TGTGCCAGCAGTGAAGCGCTTCAAACTAGGAGCGAGCAGTACTTC
CDR3: CASSEALQTRSEQYF
J: TRBJ2-7
D: .
length: 15
V: TRBV2
size: .

DNA: TGTGCCAGCAGTTTACAGGGTGCGAACACTGAAGCTTTCTTT
CDR3: CASSLQGANTEAFF
J: TRBJ1-1
D: .
length: 14
V: TRBV27
size: .